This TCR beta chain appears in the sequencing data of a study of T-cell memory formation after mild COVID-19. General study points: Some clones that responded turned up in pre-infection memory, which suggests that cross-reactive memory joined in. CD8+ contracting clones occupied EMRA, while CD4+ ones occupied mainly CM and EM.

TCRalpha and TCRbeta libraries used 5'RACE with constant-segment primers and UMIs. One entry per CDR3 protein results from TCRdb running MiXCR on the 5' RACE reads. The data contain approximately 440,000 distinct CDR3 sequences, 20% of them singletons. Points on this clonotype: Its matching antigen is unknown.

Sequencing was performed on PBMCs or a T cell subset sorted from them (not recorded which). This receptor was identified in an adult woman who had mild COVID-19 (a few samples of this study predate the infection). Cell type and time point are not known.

CDR3 loop: CASSPVAADYGYTF. In DNA form, the CDR3 reads TGCGCCAGCAGCCCCGTTGCGGCCGATTATGGCTACACCTTC. The V gene is TRBV5-1, the J gene TRBJ1-2, with D hard to call. Trimming left V 4 bases short and J 5 bases short, with 15 bases between. Germline CDR1 reads SGHRS; CDR2 reads YFSETQ. CDR3 size: 14 residues.